This is a list of T cell receptor beta chains from one sample in a study of blood T cells in healthy people across ages. TCRdb re-called the 5' RACE reads with MiXCR, one entry per CDR3 protein. Here the sample spans 710,000 or so distinct CDR3 sequences, approximately 22% being singletons. The specimen sequenced was blood. All receptors come from a man between 65 and 85 years old in good health. Each CDR3 is given with its conserved first and last residue. A D gene is named only where the DNA matches it firmly. Clone size appears in some rows only: once, few, many, or a class for an expanded clone.

V,J,D,size,CDR3,DNA
TRBV6-2/TRBV6-3,TRBJ2-4,.,.,CASSYSMGTKHNEYF,TGTGCCAGCAGTTACTCGATGGGGACGAAACACAACGAGTACTTC
TRBV29-1,TRBJ2-2,.,.,CSVETRNTGNTGELFF,TGCAGCGTCGAAACTAGGAACACGGGGAACACCGGGGAGCTGTTTTTT
TRBV6-5,TRBJ1-5,.,many,CASSYSGGNQPQHF,TGTGCCAGCAGTTACTCAGGGGGCAATCAGCCCCAGCATTTT
TRBV30,TRBJ2-1,TRBD2,.,CAWNPGTSVNNEQFF,TGTGCCTGGAACCCCGGGACTAGCGTTAACAACGAGCAGTTCTTC
TRBV6-2/TRBV6-3,TRBJ1-5,.,.,CASSYSMAVPQHF,TGTGCCAGCAGTTACTCGATGGCGGTACCCCAGCATTTT
TRBV11-2,TRBJ1-4,.,few,CASSLDLAAVKLFF,TGTGCCAGCAGCTTAGATTTAGCGGCGGTAAAACTGTTTTTT
TRBV5-1,TRBJ1-1,TRBD1,few,CASSLGSGGQAFF,TGCGCCAGCAGCTTGGGTTCAGGGGGGCAAGCTTTCTTT
TRBV25-1,TRBJ2-1,.,.,CASSDLSHAYNEQFF,TGTGCCAGCAGTGACTTGTCACACGCCTACAATGAGCAGTTCTTC
TRBV20-1,TRBJ2-4,.,.,CSAHLAPAKNIQYF,TGCAGTGCGCACTTAGCCCCAGCCAAAAACATTCAGTACTTC
TRBV19,TRBJ2-6,.,.,CASSIRAAGANVLTF,TGTGCCAGTAGTATCAGGGCGGCTGGGGCCAACGTCCTGACTTTC
TRBV28,TRBJ2-1,.,few,CASSLMGKGTEQFF,TGTGCCAGCAGTCTGATGGGCAAGGGAACTGAGCAGTTCTTC
TRBV4-3,TRBJ2-1,TRBD2,.,CASSQDIAGGISKQFF,TGCGCCAGCAGCCAAGATATAGCGGGAGGAATATCGAAGCAGTTCTTC
TRBV9,TRBJ2-1,.,.,CASSVDSRSYNEQFF,TGTGCCAGCAGCGTAGACTCCCGCTCCTACAATGAGCAGTTCTTC
TRBV29-1,TRBJ1-5,TRBD1,.,CSVTSGGNQPQHF,TGCAGCGTCACCTCAGGGGGGAATCAGCCCCAGCATTTT
TRBV27,TRBJ2-3,.,.,CATGPWITDTRYF,TGTGCCACCGGGCCCTGGATCACAGATACGCGGTATTTT
TRBV10-3,TRBJ2-1,.,many,CAISTPGEVYEQFF,TGTGCCATCAGTACCCCGGGCGAGGTCTATGAGCAGTTCTTC
TRBV6-6,TRBJ2-1,.,.,CASTIDLREQFF,TGTGCCAGCACCATAGACCTCCGGGAGCAGTTCTTC
TRBV6-1,TRBJ1-4,.,few,CASGSRDTATNEKLFF,TGTGCCAGCGGGTCCCGGGACACTGCAACTAATGAAAAACTGTTTTTT
TRBV11-2,TRBJ2-6,.,.,CASSITGGAGANVLTF,TGTGCCAGCAGCATTACCGGTGGAGCTGGGGCCAACGTCCTGACTTTC
TRBV3-1,TRBJ2-1,.,.,CASRRLTGGGYNEQFF,TGTGCCAGCAGACGTTTGACAGGAGGGGGATACAATGAGCAGTTCTTC
TRBV20-1,TRBJ2-2,TRBD1,few,CSARPGQVNTGELFF,TGCAGTGCTAGGCCGGGACAGGTTAACACCGGGGAGCTGTTTTTT
TRBV7-7,TRBJ2-5,.,few,CASSFGTAETQYF,TGTGCCAGCAGCTTCGGGACGGCCGAGACCCAGTACTTC
TRBV25-1,TRBJ2-4,.,.,CASSESPGNIQYF,TGTGCCAGCAGTGAATCCCCGGGAAACATTCAGTACTTC
TRBV24-1,TRBJ2-6,.,.,CATSDRTASGANVLTF,TGTGCCACCAGTGACCGGACGGCCTCTGGGGCCAACGTCCTGACTTTC